The 26 T cell receptor beta chains presented below share a single source sample, sequenced in a study of radiotherapy plus CTLA-4 blockade in lung cancer. Using immunoSEQ multiplex PCR, the repertoire was profiled, and TCRdb retains in-frame clones only, with some absent. The sample yields around 99,000 clones, around 88% seen once. Sequenced here: peripheral blood, sampled from a patient treated with radiotherapy plus ipilimumab. All receptors come from a human donor with non-small cell lung cancer that progressed on radiotherapy plus ipilimumab.

The chain carries TRBV11-3 and TRBJ2-3; D not resolved. The CDR3 has 12 amino acids. The ends were cut back, 5 bases at V and 0 bases at J, with 3 bases in the middle. Germline CDR1 and CDR2: SGHNT and YENEEA. The CDR3 DNA reads TGTGCCAGCAGCCTAAGCACAGATACGCAGTATTTT. Protein sequence: CASSLSTDTQYF.

The chain carries TRBV29-1 and TRBJ2-1; the D gene is possibly TRBD1 (5 bases). Germline V gene sequence: CDR1 SQVTM, CDR2 ANQGSEA. Trimming took 6 bases from V and 4 from J, leaving 10 bases between them. This CDR3 region has 12 residues. This CDR3 reads CSVTQGYNEQFF. CDR3 coding DNA: TGCAGCGTCACGCAGGGTTACAATGAGCAGTTCTTC.

The J gene is TRBJ2-3, the V gene TRBV29-1; D is perhaps TRBD1 or TRBD2 (6 bases each). The CDR3 totals 14 residues. V was clipped by 4 bases and J by 6 bases, with 17 bases between them. Per germline, CDR1 SQVTM and CDR2 ANQGSEA. CDR3 sequence reads: CSVGRLTGRDTQYF. The CDR3, as DNA: TGCAGCGTTGGAAGATTAACAGGGAGGGATACGCAGTATTTT.

V usage is TRBV5-1 and J usage is TRBJ1-3; no clear D gene. CDR3 size: 13 residues. The V end lost 4 bases, the J end lost 4 bases, and 9 bases lay between the germline ends. Per germline, CDR1 SGHRS and CDR2 YFSETQ. In DNA form, the CDR3 reads TGCGCCAGCAGCGGCGGATCAGGAAACACCATATATTTT. As protein: CASSGGSGNTIYF.

The chain carries TRBV19 and TRBJ1-1; D is unresolved. The CDR3 loop spans 12 amino acids. Germline V gene sequence: CDR1 LNHDA, CDR2 SQIVND (reference sequence). The ends were cut back, 8 bases at V and 6 bases at J, with 13 bases in the middle. CDR3 amino acids: CASRPAGAEAFF. CDR3 DNA sequence: TGTGCCAGTCGACCTGCCGGCGCTGAAGCTTTCTTT.

The CDR3 DNA follows: TGTGCCAGCTCGGACAGTTTGAACACTGAAGCTTTCTTT. This sequence encodes CASSDSLNTEAFF. The chain carries TRBV18 and TRBJ1-1, with D perhaps matching TRBD1 (6 bases). Germline V gene data show CDR1 as KGHSH and CDR2 as LQKENI. V was cut by 6 bases and J by 0 bases, with 8 bases left in between. The CDR3 sequence is 13 residues long. The variable domain in full, with the rest retrieved from reference TRBV18 and TRBJ1-1, is NAGVMQNPRHLVRRRGQEARLRCSPMKGHSHVYWYRQLPEEGLKFMVYLQKENIIDESGMPKERFSAEFPKEGPSILRIQQVVRGDSAAYFCASSDSLNTEAFFGQGTRLTVV.

The J gene is TRBJ1-4, the V gene TRBV6-5; TRBD1 agrees at 7 bases. Germline V lookup: CDR1 MNHEY, CDR2 SVGAGI. Losses at the gene ends were 6 bases for V and 8 bases for J; bases not matched to a gene: 9. This CDR3 is built from 14 residues. The CDR3 is CASSLHRGLEKLFF. CDR3 sequence (DNA): TGTGCCAGCAGCCTACACAGGGGTTTGGAAAAACTGTTTTTT.

The J gene is TRBJ1-1, the V gene TRBV6-1; 11 nucleotides line up with TRBD1. Germline values: CDR1 MNHNS, CDR2 SASEGT. This CDR3 region has 13 residues. Trimming cost V 6 bases and J 11 bases; bases outside gene matches: 8. The CDR3 nucleotides read TGTGCCAGCAGCCACCGGGGGGACAGGGGGGCTTTCTTT. Amino acids: CASSHRGDRGAFF.

This chain joins TRBV30 and TRBJ2-2; 7 nucleotides agree with TRBD2. The germline V gene encodes CDR1 GTSNPN and CDR2 SVGIG (reference sequence). The CDR3 totals 19 residues. J gave up 1 base and V 5 bases, and 19 bases lay outside the gene matches. The CDR3 DNA is TGTGCCTGGGCCCGGGAGACGGGAGGTATTGCCCGGAACACCGGGGAGCTGTTTTTT. Its protein product is CAWARETGGIARNTGELFF.

This chain links TRBV5-6 with TRBJ1-3; D uncertain. The CDR3 is 14 amino acids. Germline values: CDR1 SGHDT, CDR2 YYEEEE. With 7 bases removed from V and 2 bases from J, the gap between germline ends came to 13 bases. CDR3 nucleotides: TGTGCCAGCGGCCGCCGGGCGGCTGGAAACACCATATATTTT. Its protein is CASGRRAAGNTIYF.

This clone was seen a few times. As DNA, the CDR3 is TGCGCCAGCAGCGACCATACAGGCTACGAGCAGTACTTC. It encodes CASSDHTGYEQYF. The V and J genes are TRBV5-1 and TRBJ2-7; possible D gene TRBD1, 5 bases. V was cut by 4 bases and J by 3 bases, with 11 bases left in between. The CDR3 is 13 residues long. Per germline, CDR1 SGHRS and CDR2 YFSETQ.

The V and J genes are TRBV10-1 and TRBJ2-4, with D unresolved. CDR3 length: 18 residues. Germline V gene data show CDR1 as WNHNN and CDR2 as SYGVQD (reference sequence). Trimming pared 8 bases from V and 3 bases from J, leaving 26 bases between. CDR3 residues: CASDPPPLDGIVKNIQYF. The CDR3 DNA is TGCGCCAGCGACCCCCCGCCCTTGGATGGGATTGTCAAAAACATTCAGTACTTC.

CDR3 sequence: CARSRDRGARDYEQYF. CDR3 bases: TGTGCCAGAAGCCGGGACAGGGGGGCTCGGGACTACGAGCAGTACTTC. The chain is built from TRBV5-3 and TRBJ2-7; 11 nucleotides line up with TRBD1. TRBV5-3 is annotated as an ORF whose role is uncertain. The CDR3 spans 16 residues. The ends lost 4 bases at V and 3 bases at J; junction bases unmatched: 9.

The CDR3 nucleotides read TGTGCCAGCAGCTTGCCTGGGACAGTGGACACTGAAGCTTTCTTT. Translation gives CASSLPGTVDTEAFF. The chain combines TRBV5-6 with TRBJ1-1; 7 nucleotides align to TRBD1. The CDR3 extends over 15 amino acids. Germline values: CDR1 SGHDT, CDR2 YYEEEE. V trimming: 1 base; J trimming: 3 bases; junction bases outside the gene matches: 6.

Details on this clone: An end of the junction does not agree with germline; a read error may underlie this. The V and J genes are TRBV7-7 and TRBJ2-3, with TRBD2 matching 10 bases. The germline gives CDR1 SSHAT, CDR2 FNYEAQ (reference sequence). The CDR3 is made up of 14 amino acids. The CDR3 sequence: CASKEREGQNTQYF. CDR3 in DNA: TGTGCTAGCAAGGAGCGGGAGGGCCAAAATACGCAGTATTTT.

The CDR3 region has the DNA TGTGCCAGCAGTTACGAGCGGGGGCCTTCCACCGAGCAGTACTTC. It specifies CASSYERGPSTEQYF. This sequence joins TRBV6-5 and TRBJ2-7; TRBD2 aligns across 8 bases. Germline CDR1 reads MNHEY; CDR2 reads SVGAGI. The CDR3 spans 15 residues. V gave up 2 bases and J gave up 6 bases; unmatched junction bases: 9.

This rearrangement joins TRBV7-8 to TRBJ2-7; 8 bases line up with TRBD2. The CDR3 runs 16 residues. The trim removed 1 base at V and 3 bases at J, leaving 8 bases unmatched. Germline V gene lookup returns CDR1 SGHVS and CDR2 FQNEAQ. CDR3 bases: TGTGCCAGCAGCTTAGGGCCGGGACTAGTGGACTACGAGCAGTACTTC. It specifies CASSLGPGLVDYEQYF.

V is TRBV10-2 and J is TRBJ2-2, with unresolved D. The CDR3 has 13 residues. CDR1 and CDR2 (germline): WSHSY, SAAADI. Between the trimmed V and J ends, which lost 0 bases and 10 bases, there was a span of 9 bases. In DNA, the CDR3 is TGCGCCAGCAGTGAGTCCCACCGAGAGGAGCTGTTTTTT. It yields the protein CASSESHREELFF.

The rearrangement uses TRBV11-3 and TRBJ1-2; the D is unclear. CDR3 length equals 16 residues. The V end lost 1 base, the J end lost 4 bases, and 16 bases lay between the germline ends. Germline V gene data show CDR1 as SGHNT and CDR2 as YENEEA. In nucleotides, the CDR3 is TGTGCCAGCAGCTTAGCCCTTGGGATTGTAGCCTATGGCTACACCTTC. Encoded protein: CASSLALGIVAYGYTF.

The rearrangement links TRBV6-1 to TRBJ1-2; possibly TRBD1 for D (6 bases). CDR3 size: 13 residues. CDR1 is MNHNS, CDR2 SASEGT, per germline. V was clipped by 6 bases and J by 3 bases, with 11 bases between them. Here the CDR3 reads CASRTGIHYGYTF. The CDR3 coding sequence is TGTGCCAGCAGAACAGGGATACACTATGGCTACACCTTC.

V is TRBV11-3 and J is TRBJ2-7; 7 nucleotides agree with TRBD2. V lost 2 bases to trimming and J lost 6 bases; unmatched junction nucleotides: 16. The CDR3 totals 17 residues. CDR1 is SGHNT and CDR2 is YENEEA in the germline V gene. The CDR3 loop reads CASSLIRSSGTGVEQYF. CDR3 DNA: TGTGCCAGCAGCTTAATTAGGTCTAGCGGAACAGGAGTCGAGCAGTACTTC.

The chain carries TRBV13 and TRBJ2-2; maybe TRBD2 (5 bases). The germline gives CDR1 PRHDT, CDR2 FYEKMQ (reference sequence). V was clipped by 2 bases and J by 2 bases, with 15 bases between them. The CDR3 runs to 17 residues. CDR3 coding DNA: TGTGCCAGCAGCTTATTGGCGGGTCTAGTAAACACCGGGGAGCTGTTTTTT. Its translation is CASSLLAGLVNTGELFF. The full variable domain, in which reference TRBV13 and TRBJ2-2 provide the parts outside the CDR3, is AAGVIQSPRHLIKEKRETATLKCYPIPRHDTVYWYQQGPGQDPQFLISFYEKMQSDKGSIPDRFSAQQFSDYHSELNMSSLELGDSALYFCASSLLAGLVNTGELFFGEGSRLTVL.

The gene calls are TRBV19 and TRBJ2-5; no reliable D call. The V end was cut by 4 bases, the J end by 2 bases, with 11 bases between. Germline CDR1 and CDR2: LNHDA and SQIVND (reference sequence). The CDR3 length is 14 residues. The chain's CDR3 is CASSRRRGQETQYF. The CDR3 coding sequence is TGTGCCAGTAGTAGACGGAGAGGACAAGAGACCCAGTACTTC. The full variable domain, its missing parts supplied by reference TRBV19 and TRBJ2-5, is DGGITQSPKYLFRKEGQNVTLSCEQNLNHDAMYWYRQDPGQGLRLIYYSQIVNDFQKGDIAEGYSVSREKKESFPLTVTSAQKNPTAFYLCASSRRRGQETQYFGPGTRLLVL.

The chain couples TRBV18 to TRBJ1-1; D is possibly TRBD1 (6 bases). Deletions cut 6 bases from V and 0 bases from J, with 8 bases between. Germline V lookup: CDR1 KGHSH, CDR2 LQKENI. CDR3 length: 13 amino acids. Here the CDR3 DNA reads TGTGCCAGCTCGGGGGGGCTGAACACTGAAGCTTTCTTT. Protein sequence: CASSGGLNTEAFF.

The V and J genes are TRBV27 and TRBJ2-1; the D is unclear. This CDR3 is 15 amino acids long. From germline, CDR1 is MNHEY and CDR2 SMNVEV (reference sequence). Trimming stripped 2 bases from V and 7 bases from J, with 15 bases between. The CDR3 spells CASSLGIGSWNEQFF. Written as DNA, the CDR3 is TGTGCCAGCAGTTTAGGGATAGGATCCTGGAATGAGCAGTTCTTC.

This rearrangement joins TRBV7-6 to TRBJ1-1; D ambiguous. The CDR3 covers 14 residues. V gave up 2 bases and J gave up 5 bases, with 12 bases separating them. From germline, CDR1 is SGHVS and CDR2 FNYEAQ. Here the CDR3 DNA reads TGTGCCAGCAGCTTAAGTGGGAGGTGGACTGAAGCTTTCTTT. This translates into CASSLSGRWTEAFF.